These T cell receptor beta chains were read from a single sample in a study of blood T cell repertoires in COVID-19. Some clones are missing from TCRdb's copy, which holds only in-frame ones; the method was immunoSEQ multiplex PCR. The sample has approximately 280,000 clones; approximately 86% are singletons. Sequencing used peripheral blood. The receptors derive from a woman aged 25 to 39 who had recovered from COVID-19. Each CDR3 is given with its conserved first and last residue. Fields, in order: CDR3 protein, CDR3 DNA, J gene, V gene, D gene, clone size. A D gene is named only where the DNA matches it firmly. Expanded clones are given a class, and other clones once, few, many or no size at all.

CASSRTGVDTQYF	TGTGCCAGCAGCCGGACCGGGGTAGATACGCAGTATTTT	TRBJ2-3	TRBV7-9	.	.
CASRRLAGPTWTGELFF	TGTGCCAGCAGGAGACTAGCGGGCCCCACGTGGACCGGGGAGCTGTTTTTT	TRBJ2-2	TRBV27	TRBD2	.
CASQQGESSPLHF	TGTGCCAGTCAACAGGGGGAAAGTTCACCCCTCCACTTT	TRBJ1-6	TRBV6-4	TRBD1	few
CASSGVRLETQYF	TGCGCCAGCAGTGGGGTCAGACTGGAGACCCAGTACTTC	TRBJ2-5	TRBV10-2	.	.
CASSSGQILVEQYF	TGTGCCAGCAGCTCGGGACAGATACTGGTCGAGCAGTACTTC	TRBJ2-7	TRBV13	TRBD1	.
CASRQGSYQPQHF	TGTGCCAGCCGACAGGGCTCGTATCAGCCCCAGCATTTT	TRBJ1-5	TRBV12-3/TRBV12-4	TRBD1	.
CASSQGTATSTDTQYF	TGTGCCAGCAGCCAGGGGACAGCCACTAGCACAGATACGCAGTATTTT	TRBJ2-3	TRBV4-2	TRBD1	.
CSVVSELRANYGYTF	TGCAGCGTTGTTTCCGAGCTGCGTGCTAACTATGGCTACACCTTC	TRBJ1-2	TRBV29-1	.	.
CASSDAVTSGSHLITKNIQYF	TGTGCCAGCAGTGACGCGGTGACTAGCGGGAGTCATCTTATAACCAAAAACATTCAGTACTTC	TRBJ2-4	TRBV2	TRBD2	once
CASSKGGGRGQGEQFF	TGTGCCAGCAGCAAAGGGGGTGGCAGGGGACAGGGTGAGCAGTTCTTC	TRBJ2-1	TRBV21-1	.	.
CASSVVSSGAYNEQFF	TGTGCCAGCAGCGTAGTTTCCAGCGGGGCCTACAATGAGCAGTTCTTC	TRBJ2-1	TRBV9	TRBD2	.
CASSQGAQRDSRNEQFF	TGCGCCAGCAGCCAAGGGGCCCAGCGGGATTCACGGAATGAGCAGTTCTTC	TRBJ2-1	TRBV4-1	TRBD2	.
CASSPGTSGGGYEQYF	TGTGCCAGCAGTCCCGGGACTAGCGGAGGGGGCTACGAGCAGTACTTC	TRBJ2-7	TRBV28	TRBD2	once
CASVRGRLVRGYTF	TGTGCCAGCGTTCGAGGGCGGCTAGTACGGGGCTACACCTTC	TRBJ1-2	TRBV28	.	.
CAISLAGGRADTQYF	TGTGCCATCAGTTTAGCGGGGGGGAGAGCAGATACGCAGTATTTT	TRBJ2-3	TRBV10-3	TRBD2	.
CASSLGSMGQSTNEKLFF	TGCGCCAGCAGCTTGGGGTCTATGGGACAATCAACTAATGAAAAACTGTTTTTT	TRBJ1-4	TRBV5-1	.	.
CASSGPTGQMNTGELFF	TGTGCCAGCAGCGGACCGACGGGACAGATGAACACCGGGGAGCTGTTTTTT	TRBJ2-2	TRBV7-9	TRBD1	.